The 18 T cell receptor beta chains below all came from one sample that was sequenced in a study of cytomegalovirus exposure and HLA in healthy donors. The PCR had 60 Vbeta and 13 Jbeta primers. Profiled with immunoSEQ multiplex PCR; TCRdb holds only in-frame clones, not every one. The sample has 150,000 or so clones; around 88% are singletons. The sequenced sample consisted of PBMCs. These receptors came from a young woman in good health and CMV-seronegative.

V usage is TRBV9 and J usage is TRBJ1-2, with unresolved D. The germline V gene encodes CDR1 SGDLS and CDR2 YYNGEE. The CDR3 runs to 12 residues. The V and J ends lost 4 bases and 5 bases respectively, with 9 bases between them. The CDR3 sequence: CASSTQVYGYTF. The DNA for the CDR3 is TGTGCCAGCAGCACCCAGGTTTATGGCTACACCTTC. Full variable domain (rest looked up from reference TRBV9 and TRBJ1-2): DSGVTQTPKHLITATGQRVTLRCSPRSGDLSVYWYQQSLDQGLQFLIQYYNGEERAKGNILERFSAQQFPDLHSELNLSSLELGDSALYFCASSTQVYGYTFGSGTRLTVV.

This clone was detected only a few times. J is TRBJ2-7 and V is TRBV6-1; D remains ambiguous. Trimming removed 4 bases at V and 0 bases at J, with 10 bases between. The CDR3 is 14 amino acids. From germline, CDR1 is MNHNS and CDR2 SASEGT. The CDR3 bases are TGTGCCAGCAGTGTTCGCAGGCACTCCTACGAGCAGTACTTC. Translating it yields CASSVRRHSYEQYF.

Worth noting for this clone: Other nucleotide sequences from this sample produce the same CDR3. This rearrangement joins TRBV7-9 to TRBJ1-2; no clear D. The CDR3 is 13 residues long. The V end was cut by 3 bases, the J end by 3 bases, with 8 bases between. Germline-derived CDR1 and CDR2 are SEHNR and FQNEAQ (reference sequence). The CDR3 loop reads CASSFSVDYGYTF. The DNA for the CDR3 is TGTGCCAGCAGCTTTTCAGTGGACTATGGCTACACCTTC. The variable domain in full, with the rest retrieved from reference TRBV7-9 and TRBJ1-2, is DTGVSQNPRHKITKRGQNVTFRCDPISEHNRLYWYRQTLGQGPEFLTYFQNEAQLEKSRLLSDRFSAERPKGSFSTLEIQRTEQGDSAMYLCASSFSVDYGYTFGSGTRLTVV.

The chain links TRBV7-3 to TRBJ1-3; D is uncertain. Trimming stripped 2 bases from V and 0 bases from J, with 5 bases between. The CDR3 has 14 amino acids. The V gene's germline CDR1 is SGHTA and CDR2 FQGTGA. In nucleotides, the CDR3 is TGTGCCAGCAGCTTATCCAGCTCTGGAAACACCATATATTTT. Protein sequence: CASSLSSSGNTIYF.

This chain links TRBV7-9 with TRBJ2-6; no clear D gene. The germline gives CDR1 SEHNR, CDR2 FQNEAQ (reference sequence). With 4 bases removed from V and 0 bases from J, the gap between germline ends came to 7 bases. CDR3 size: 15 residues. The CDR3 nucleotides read TGTGCCAGCAGCTCTCCCCTCTCTGGGGCCAACGTCCTGACTTTC. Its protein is CASSSPLSGANVLTF.

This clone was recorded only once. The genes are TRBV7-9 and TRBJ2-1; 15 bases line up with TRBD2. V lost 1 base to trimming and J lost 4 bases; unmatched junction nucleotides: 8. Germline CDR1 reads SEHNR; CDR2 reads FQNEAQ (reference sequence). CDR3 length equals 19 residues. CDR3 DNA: TGTGCCAGCAGCTTAGACTGGACTAGCGGGAGGGCCGGGTACAATGAGCAGTTCTTC. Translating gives CASSLDWTSGRAGYNEQFF.

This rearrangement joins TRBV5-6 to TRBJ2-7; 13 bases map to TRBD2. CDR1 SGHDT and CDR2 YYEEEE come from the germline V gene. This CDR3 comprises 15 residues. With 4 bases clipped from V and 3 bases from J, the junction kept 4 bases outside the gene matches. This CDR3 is CASSTGLAGYYEQYF. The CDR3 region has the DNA TGTGCCAGCAGCACGGGACTAGCGGGGTACTACGAGCAGTACTTC. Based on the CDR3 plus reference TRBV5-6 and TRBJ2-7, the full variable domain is DAGVTQSPTHLIKTRGQQVTLRCSPKSGHDTVSWYQQALGQGPQFIFQYYEEEERQRGNFPDRFSGHQFPNYSSELNVNALLLGDSALYLCASSTGLAGYYEQYFGPGTRLTVT.

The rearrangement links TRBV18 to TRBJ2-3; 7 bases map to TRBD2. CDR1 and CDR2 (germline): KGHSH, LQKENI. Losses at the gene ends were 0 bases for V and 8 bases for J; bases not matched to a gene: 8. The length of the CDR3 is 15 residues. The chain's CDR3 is CASSPPAGDLGTQYF. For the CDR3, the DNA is TGTGCCAGCTCACCACCGGCGGGAGATTTGGGTACGCAGTATTTT.

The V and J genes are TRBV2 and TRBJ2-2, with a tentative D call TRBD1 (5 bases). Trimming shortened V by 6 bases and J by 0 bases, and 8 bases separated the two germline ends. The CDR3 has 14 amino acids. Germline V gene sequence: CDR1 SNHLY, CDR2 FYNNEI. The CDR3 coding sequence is TGTGCCAGCAGGGGGCGTGCGAACACCGGGGAGCTGTTTTTT. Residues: CASRGRANTGELFF.

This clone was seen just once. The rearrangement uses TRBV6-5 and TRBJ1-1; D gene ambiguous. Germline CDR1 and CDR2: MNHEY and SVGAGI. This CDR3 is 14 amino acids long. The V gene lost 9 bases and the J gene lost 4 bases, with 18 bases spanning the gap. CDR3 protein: CASYAHGRATEAFF. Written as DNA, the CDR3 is TGTGCCAGTTACGCCCACGGGAGGGCCACTGAAGCTTTCTTT.

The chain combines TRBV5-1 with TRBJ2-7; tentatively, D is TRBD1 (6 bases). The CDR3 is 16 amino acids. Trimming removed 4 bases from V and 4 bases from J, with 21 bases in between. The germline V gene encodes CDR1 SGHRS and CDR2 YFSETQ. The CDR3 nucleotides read TGCGCCAGCAGCCCAACAGGACAGTTAGGGGAGTACGAGCAGTACTTC. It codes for CASSPTGQLGEYEQYF.

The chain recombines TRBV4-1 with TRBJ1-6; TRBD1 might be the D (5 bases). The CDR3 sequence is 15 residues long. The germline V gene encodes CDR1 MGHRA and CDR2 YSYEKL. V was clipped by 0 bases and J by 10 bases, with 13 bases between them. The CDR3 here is CASSQDRAGGSPLHF. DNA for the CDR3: TGCGCCAGCAGCCAAGATCGGGCCGGGGGATCACCCCTCCACTTT.

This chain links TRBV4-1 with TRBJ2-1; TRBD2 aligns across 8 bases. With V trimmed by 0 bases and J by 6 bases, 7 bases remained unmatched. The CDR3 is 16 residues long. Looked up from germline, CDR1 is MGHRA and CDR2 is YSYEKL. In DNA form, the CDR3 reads TGCGCCAGCAGCCAAGAGAGGGGACTAGTTGCCAATGAGCAGTTCTTC. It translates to CASSQERGLVANEQFF.

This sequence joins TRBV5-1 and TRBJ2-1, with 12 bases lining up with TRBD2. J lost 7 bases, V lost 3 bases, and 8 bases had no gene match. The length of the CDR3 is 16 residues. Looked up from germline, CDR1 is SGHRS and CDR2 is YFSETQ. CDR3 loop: CASSSLAGGPGNEQFF. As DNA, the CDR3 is TGCGCCAGCAGCTCCCTAGCGGGAGGGCCTGGGAATGAGCAGTTCTTC.

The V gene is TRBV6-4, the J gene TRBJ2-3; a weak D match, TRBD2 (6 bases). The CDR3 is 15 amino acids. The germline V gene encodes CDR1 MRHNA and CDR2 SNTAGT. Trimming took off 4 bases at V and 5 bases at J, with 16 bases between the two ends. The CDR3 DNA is TGTGCCAGCAGTGCCTCTGGAGGGGAGGAAGATACGCAGTATTTT. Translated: CASSASGGEEDTQYF.

The CDR3 DNA reads as TGCGCCAGCAGCCACGGACAGGGGGGCGAGCAGTACTTC. Protein: CASSHGQGGEQYF. The V gene is TRBV4-1, the J gene TRBJ2-7; 10 bases are shared with TRBD1. Germline CDR1 MGHRA, CDR2 YSYEKL. The CDR3 extends over 13 amino acids. The V segment lost 3 bases and the J segment 6 bases; nucleotides outside the gene matches: 2.

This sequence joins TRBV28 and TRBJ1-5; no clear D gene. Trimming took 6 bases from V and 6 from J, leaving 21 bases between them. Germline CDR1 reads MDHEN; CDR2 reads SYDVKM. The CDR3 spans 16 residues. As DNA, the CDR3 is TGTGCCAGCAGACAACTAAACGTTCAAGTCAGTCAGCCCCAGCATTTT. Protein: CASRQLNVQVSQPQHF.

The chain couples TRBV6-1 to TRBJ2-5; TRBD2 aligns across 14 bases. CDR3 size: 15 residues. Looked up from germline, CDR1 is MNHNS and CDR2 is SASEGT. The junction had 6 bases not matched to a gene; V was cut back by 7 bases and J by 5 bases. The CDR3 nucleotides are TGTGCCAGCACTTCGGGACTAGCGGGAGTTGAGACCCAGTACTTC. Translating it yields CASTSGLAGVETQYF.